These 5 T cell receptor beta chains came from one sample sequenced in a study of T-cell reconstitution after alpha-beta-depleted transplantation in children (dated by TCRdb to the mid-2010s). Interpreted using the paper, the treatment or condition label stands for: allogeneic hematopoietic cell transplantation with graft depleted of TCRalphabeta T cells and CD19 B cells. Receptors were amplified or captured by PCR. The sequencer listed for this sample is Illumina HiSeq 2500. TCR libraries were prepared with molecular barcoding, using unique molecular identifiers to normalize TCRbeta repertoire quantification. The public sequencing data were trimmed at Q25 with fastp and processed into clonotypes with MiXCR by TCRdb, which kept only in-frame beta chains. Every distinct CDR3 protein forms one entry, paired with its most common genes and DNA. Recorded for this sample are about 980,000 distinct CDR3 sequences; roughly 29% of them occurred a single time. The top ten clones comprise about 28% of the sample.

The source was PBMCs, mostly from graft donor cells, collected 360 days after TCRalphabeta/CD19-depleted stem cell transplant. Receptors originate from a boy under two years old who had a stem cell transplant for SCID, so the T cells may come from the graft donor.

V and J are TRBV12-3 or TRBV12-4 and TRBJ2-1; 8 bases are a match to TRBD2. The ends lost 11 bases at V and 0 bases at J; junction bases unmatched: 12. The CDR3 sequence is 16 residues long. The CDR3 here is CALGKLAGSSYNEQFF. CDR3 nucleotides: TGTGCCCTGGGAAAGCTAGCGGGTAGCTCCTACAATGAGCAGTTCTTC.

In regard to this clonotype: One junction end does not reproduce the germline sequence, and a read error may be involved. CDR3 protein: CASSEEATIF. Written as DNA, the CDR3 is TGTGCCAGCAGTGAAGAGGCCACCATATTC. The V gene is TRBV2, the J gene TRBJ2-7, with unresolved D. Germline V CDR1 and CDR2: SNHLY, FYNNEI. This CDR3 region has 10 residues.

The V call is TRBV7-9, the J call TRBJ2-2; D ambiguous. This CDR3 is built from 15 residues. The V end lost 5 bases, the J end lost 1 base, and 11 bases lay between the germline ends. Germline CDR1 SEHNR, CDR2 FQNEAQ (reference sequence). The CDR3 spells CASSPPWVNTGELFF. The CDR3 DNA reads as TGTGCCAGCAGCCCGCCTTGGGTGAACACCGGGGAGCTGTTTTTT.

The chain links TRBV20-1 to TRBJ2-7; TRBD1 might be the D (5 bases). V shed 3 bases and J shed 2 bases, with 14 bases lying between them. This CDR3 has 14 residues. Looked up from germline, CDR1 is DFQATT and CDR2 is SNEGSKA (reference sequence). CDR3 sequence (DNA): TGCAGTGCTAGGTGGGGCCGGAAGCCCTACGAGCAGTACTTC. This gives the protein CSARWGRKPYEQYF.

The chain couples TRBV20-1 to TRBJ2-6, with D possibly TRBD2 on 6 matching bases. Germline V lookup: CDR1 DFQATT, CDR2 SNEGSKA (reference sequence). The length of the CDR3 is 15 residues. V gave up 3 bases and J gave up 0 bases, with 9 bases separating them. The CDR3 nucleotides are TGCAGTGCTAGGTCCGGGAGCTCTGGGGCCAACGTCCTGACTTTC. Its translation is CSARSGSSGANVLTF.